Below, 9 T cell receptor beta chains from the same sample are listed, as sequenced in a study of T cell repertoires in cytomegalovirus infection. TCRdb independently ran MiXCR on the reads; one entry per CDR3 protein. This table holds about 140,000 distinct CDR3 sequences, about 6.3% found once. What was sequenced was PBMCs. The receptors stem from a human donor in good health (CMV status not recorded). Some clones in this sample may be carry-over from other donors' samples.

A note on this clonotype: It may be a read error: a sequence one base away is much more abundant. The rearrangement joins TRBV20-1 to TRBJ2-3; D is undetermined. CDR1 is DFQATT and CDR2 is SNEGSKA in the germline V gene (reference sequence). The CDR3 loop spans 13 amino acids. CDR3 nucleotide sequence: TGCAGTGCTAGAGAAAAGGGAAGAGATACGCGGTATTTT. It yields the protein CSAREKGRDTRYF.

This clonotype was detected many times. The V gene is TRBV23-1, the J gene TRBJ2-5; 8 bases map to TRBD1. TRBV23-1 falls under the ORF class, with uncertain function. J gave up 5 bases and V 2 bases, and 16 bases lay outside the gene matches. The CDR3 is 18 amino acids. The CDR3 DNA is TGCGCCAGCAGTCAAATGGTTTCTCGGACAGGGAAGAAGGAGACCCAGTACTTC. Translated, it gives CASSQMVSRTGKKETQYF.

A few counts support this clonotype. The V gene is TRBV7-8, the J gene TRBJ2-5; 9 bases are shared with TRBD2. The CDR3 is 14 residues long. V was pared by 2 bases and J by 5 bases, with 3 bases of the junction left unmatched. Germline-derived CDR1 and CDR2 are SGHVS and FQNEAQ. In DNA, the CDR3 is TGTGCCAGCAGCTTATTGGCGGGGGGGGAGACCCAGTACTTC. It codes for CASSLLAGGETQYF.

This clonotype was seen repeatedly, ten times or more. The V and J genes are TRBV7-9 and TRBJ2-7; D is possibly TRBD1 (5 bases). The CDR3 runs to 14 residues. In germline, CDR1 is SEHNR, CDR2 FQNEAQ (reference sequence). The V end lost 1 base, the J end lost 6 bases, and 13 bases lay between the germline ends. CDR3 loop: CASSLGRVEAEQYF. The CDR3 DNA follows: TGTGCCAGCAGCTTAGGCAGGGTAGAAGCCGAGCAGTACTTC.

This clonotype was seen only a few times. The V call is TRBV4-3, the J call TRBJ1-1, with a tentative D call TRBD1 (6 bases). This CDR3 has 14 amino acids. Germline assignment: CDR1 LGHNA and CDR2 YSLEER. The V gene lost 0 bases and the J gene lost 13 bases, with 18 bases spanning the gap. The CDR3 sequence is CASSQDWRNRAVFF. CDR3 coding DNA: TGCGCCAGCAGCCAAGATTGGAGGAACAGGGCAGTTTTCTTT.

This clonotype was picked up many times. V gene TRBV7-2 combines with J gene TRBJ2-1; possible D gene TRBD2, 5 bases. Trimming took off 2 bases at V and 7 bases at J, with 12 bases between the two ends. Per the germline V gene, CDR1 is SGHTA and CDR2 is FQGNSA. The CDR3 contains 14 residues. CDR3 sequence: CASSLTLARNEQFF. The CDR3 DNA is TGTGCCAGCAGCTTAACTCTAGCAAGAAATGAGCAGTTCTTC.

This clonotype was seen many times. The rearrangement links TRBV6-2 or TRBV6-3 to TRBJ1-2, with 9 bases fitting TRBD1. Trimming removed 5 bases from V and 7 bases from J; junction bases left unmatched: 5. Per germline, CDR1 MNHEY and CDR2 SVGEGT. The CDR3 is made up of 13 amino acids. The CDR3 loop is CASSLGQGIGYTF. CDR3 nucleotide sequence: TGTGCCAGCAGTCTCGGACAGGGGATTGGCTACACCTTC.

J is TRBJ2-4 and V is TRBV20-1; 7 bases map to TRBD1. CDR1 is DFQATT and CDR2 is SNEGSKA in the germline V gene (reference sequence). CDR3 length: 15 amino acids. V shed 5 bases, J shed 0 bases, and the junction held 7 bases outside the gene matches. The CDR3 nucleotides are TGCAGTGCTCAGACAGGGTTTATAGCCAAAAACATTCAGTACTTC. Amino acid sequence: CSAQTGFIAKNIQYF.

This clonotype came up many times. The rearrangement joins TRBV7-8 to TRBJ2-3; 12 nucleotides line up with TRBD2. The CDR3 contains 15 residues. CDR1 is SGHVS and CDR2 is FQNEAQ in the germline V gene. With 0 bases clipped from V and 10 bases from J, the junction kept 5 bases outside the gene matches. CDR3 amino acids: CASSLAPLAGGSQYF. Written as DNA, the CDR3 is TGTGCCAGCAGCTTAGCGCCACTAGCGGGGGGCTCGCAGTATTTT.